These T cell receptor beta chains were read from a single sample in a study of CD8 T cells in ankylosing spondylitis. A single record per CDR3 protein comes from TCRdb applying MiXCR to the 5' RACE reads. This sample has about 440,000 distinct CDR3 sequences, with more than 15% found just once. Sequencing input: blood, either unsorted or a sorted T cell fraction (not recorded which). These receptors came from a male donor with ankylosing spondylitis. CDR3s include the opening cysteine and the closing phenylalanine or tryptophan. A D gene is named only where the DNA matches it firmly. Only part of the rows carry a size: once, few, many, or a class if the clone is expanded.

j_call v_call d_call clone_size cdr3_nt cdr3_aa
TRBJ1-5 TRBV20-1 NA few TGCAGTGCTAGGACTGGACAGCCCAATCAGCCCCAGCATTTT CSARTGQPNQPQHF
TRBJ2-2 TRBV29-1 NA NA TGCAGCGTTGACGGGCGGAACACCGGGGAGCTGTTTTTT CSVDGRNTGELFF
TRBJ1-4 TRBV12-3/TRBV12-4 TRBD1 NA TGTGCCAGCGGTCCGGGACAGGCAGTGAAAAAACTGTTTTTT CASGPGQAVKKLFF
TRBJ2-7 TRBV20-1 TRBD2 few TGCAGTGCTAGCCAGACTAGCGGGAGAGTGGATGAGCAGTACTTC CSASQTSGRVDEQYF
TRBJ2-7 TRBV12-3/TRBV12-4 TRBD2 many TGTGCCAGCAGTTTAGAGGCTAGCGGCTACGAGCAGTACTTC CASSLEASGYEQYF
TRBJ2-4 TRBV20-1 TRBD2 few TGCAGTGCTAGAGCACCTAGCGGGGCCAAAAACATTCAGTACTTC CSARAPSGAKNIQYF
TRBJ1-1 TRBV12-3/TRBV12-4 NA NA TGTGCCAGCAACCCCGGACATCTGAACACTGAAGCTTTCTTT CASNPGHLNTEAFF
TRBJ2-2 TRBV20-1 TRBD2 few TGCTGTGCTAGAGATGGTGGTAGCGGGGGATGGACCGGGGAGCTGTTTTTT CCARDGGSGGWTGELFF
TRBJ1-1 TRBV19 NA few TGTGCCAGTAGTATAAGGAGTCGGGCAAACGCAAACACTGAAGCTTTCTTT CASSIRSRANANTEAFF
TRBJ1-2 TRBV5-1 NA NA TGCGCCAGCACAACAGACGTGCTCAGGGGCTACACCTTC CASTTDVLRGYTF
TRBJ2-1 TRBV6-1 TRBD2 NA TGTGCCAGCAGCGCCATCCTGGCGGGAGGGCTCTATGAGCAGTTCTTC CASSAILAGGLYEQFF
TRBJ1-2 TRBV5-1 NA many TGCGCCAGCAGCCCGGGGAACTATGGCTACACCTTC CASSPGNYGYTF
TRBJ2-1 TRBV6-1 TRBD1 few TGTGCCAGCAGTGCCGGTGGGACAGTAAATGAGCAGTTCTTC CASSAGGTVNEQFF
TRBJ2-7 TRBV7-2 NA NA TGTGCCAGCAGCTTACTCCCATCCCGTGAGCAGTACTTC CASSLLPSREQYF